This T cell receptor beta chain was identified during a study of blood T cell repertoires in COVID-19. The wider study: COVID-19 samples collected from the United States, Italy and Spain covered acute and convalescent phases. Sample material is recorded as cDNA or gDNA derived from T cells, B-cell-depleted T cells, or PBMCs.

The table lists this clone with a few counts. Method: immunoSEQ multiplex PCR; TCRdb's copy keeps in-frame clones and lacks some. The table records some 220,000 clones, 80% to 85% of them present only once. V gave up 5 bases and J gave up 4 bases, with 11 bases separating them. This CDR3 has 13 residues. Germline V gene lookup returns CDR1 MNHEY and CDR2 SMNVEV (reference sequence). This TCR came from a woman in her sixties with acute or convalescent COVID-19. V and J are TRBV27 and TRBJ1-2, with D uncertain. Sample: peripheral blood. The CDR3 here is CASSRDKSYGYTF. DNA of the CDR3: TGTGCCAGCAGTCGAGACAAGAGCTATGGCTACACCTTC.